This T cell receptor (beta chain) derives from a study of T-cell memory formation after mild COVID-19. Germline loops: CDR1 MNHEY, CDR2 SMNVEV (reference sequence). V shed 1 base and J shed 7 bases, with 19 bases lying between them. CDR3 size: 17 residues. Amplification by 5'RACE using constant-segment primers produced TCR alpha and TCR beta cDNA libraries that carried sample barcodes and UMIs. TCRdb reprocessed the 5' RACE reads with MiXCR, giving one entry per CDR3 protein. The sample includes approximately 260,000 distinct CDR3 sequences, 16% of them seen just once. This chain connects TRBV27 to TRBJ2-2; D is possibly TRBD1 (5 bases). The sequence derives from a man between 18 and 35 years old who had mild COVID-19 (a few samples of this study predate the infection). Cell type and time point are not known. Sequenced material: PBMCs or a T cell subset sorted from them (not recorded which). The CDR3, as DNA: TGTGCCAGCAGTTTATTGTCAGGGTGGAGAGGACACGGGGAGCTGTTTTTT. The encoded protein is CASSLLSGWRGHGELFF.